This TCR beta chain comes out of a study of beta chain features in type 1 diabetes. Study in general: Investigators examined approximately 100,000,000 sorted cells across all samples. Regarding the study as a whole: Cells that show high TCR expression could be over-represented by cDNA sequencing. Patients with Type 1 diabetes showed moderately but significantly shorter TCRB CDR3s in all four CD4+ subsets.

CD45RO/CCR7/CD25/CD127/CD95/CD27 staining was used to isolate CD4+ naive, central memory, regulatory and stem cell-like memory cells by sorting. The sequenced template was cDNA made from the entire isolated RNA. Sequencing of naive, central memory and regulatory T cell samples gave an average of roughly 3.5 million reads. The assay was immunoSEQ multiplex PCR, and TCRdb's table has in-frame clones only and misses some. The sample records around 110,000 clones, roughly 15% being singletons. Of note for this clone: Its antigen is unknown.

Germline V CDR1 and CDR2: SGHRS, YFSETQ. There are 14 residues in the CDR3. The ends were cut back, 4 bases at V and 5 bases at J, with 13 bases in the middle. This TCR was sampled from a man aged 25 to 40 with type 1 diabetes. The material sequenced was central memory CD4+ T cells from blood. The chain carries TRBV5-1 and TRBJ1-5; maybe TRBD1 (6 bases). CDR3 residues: CASSAETGDQPQHF. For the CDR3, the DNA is TGCGCCAGCAGCGCGGAGACAGGAGATCAGCCCCAGCATTTT. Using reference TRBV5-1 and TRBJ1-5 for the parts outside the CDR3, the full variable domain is KAGVTQTPRYLIKTRGQQVTLSCSPISGHRSVSWYQQTPGQGLQFLFEYFSETQRNKGNFPGRFSGRQFSNSRSEMNVSTLELGDSALYLCASSAETGDQPQHFGDGTRLSIL.